These 20 T cell receptor beta chains were all obtained from the same sample, sequenced in a study of monozygotic twins with inflammatory bowel disease. TCRdb reanalyzed the 5' RACE reads and collapses them to one entry per CDR3 protein, without DNA. Its listing shows some 90,000 distinct CDR3 sequences. Sequencing input: blood. The receptors were gathered from a human donor with ulcerative colitis or Crohn's disease, or a healthy co-twin of an affected twin (not recorded which).

The chain employs TRBV5-1 and TRBJ2-1; TCRdb's D call of TRBD2 is untestable without DNA. The CDR3 totals 16 residues. The V gene's germline CDR1 is SGHRS and CDR2 YFSETQ. The CDR3: CASSLDPPPSYNEQFF.

This sequence joins TRBV10-3 and TRBJ2-2; the D gene TCRdb calls, TRBD2, cannot be checked with no DNA. This CDR3 is built from 15 residues. Per the germline V gene, CDR1 is ENHRY and CDR2 is SYGVKD. CDR3 amino acids: CAISSGGGDTGELFF.

The chain links TRBV28 to TRBJ2-1. CDR1 is MDHEN and CDR2 is SYDVKM in the germline V gene. The CDR3 is 13 residues long. The CDR3 spells CASSKRSHNEQFF.

The V and J genes are TRBV5-6 and TRBJ1-1; the TRBD1 assignment by TCRdb is unverifiable without DNA. Germline loops: CDR1 SGHDT, CDR2 YYEEEE. The CDR3 length is 12 residues. This CDR3 is CASSTGDTEAFF.

This chain connects TRBV5-1 to TRBJ1-4. The CDR3 runs 14 residues. From germline, CDR1 is SGHRS and CDR2 YFSETQ. The CDR3 protein is CASSIVQGGEKLFF.

The chain uses TRBV5-6 and TRBJ2-2; the D call of TRBD2 rests on TCRdb alone, since no DNA is present to check it. This CDR3 has 16 residues. Germline V gene lookup returns CDR1 SGHDT and CDR2 YYEEEE. The CDR3 sequence is CASSDSGAPNTGELFF.

V is TRBV5-1 and J is TRBJ1-1; the D gene TCRdb calls, TRBD1, cannot be checked with no DNA. Germline V gene lookup returns CDR1 SGHRS and CDR2 YFSETQ. CDR3 length: 14 amino acids. The CDR3 loop is CASSLGQVNTEAFF.

The rearrangement joins TRBV18 to TRBJ2-3; there is no DNA to check the TCRdb D call of TRBD1. From germline, CDR1 is KGHSH and CDR2 LQKENI. This CDR3 spans 16 amino acids. The CDR3 spells CASSPPRTGGTDTQYF.

The chain has TRBV7-9 and TRBJ2-7. Per the germline V gene, CDR1 is SEHNR and CDR2 is FQNEAQ (reference sequence). The CDR3 has 15 amino acids. The CDR3 loop reads CASSPVLDGSYEQYF.

The CDR3 is CSAYPGLNSYEQYF. The chain carries TRBV20-1 and TRBJ2-7; TCRdb lists TRBD2, though no DNA is available to test this call. This CDR3 comprises 14 residues. Germline-derived CDR1 and CDR2 are DFQATT and SNEGSKA (reference sequence).

The V call is TRBV4-1, the J call TRBJ1-1; TCRdb calls TRBD1, which cannot be checked without DNA. Germline V gene lookup returns CDR1 MGHRA and CDR2 YSYEKL. This CDR3 has 14 amino acids. CDR3 amino acids: CASRTTGEGTEAFF.

The chain uses TRBV6-1 and TRBJ2-7; there is no DNA to check the TCRdb D call of TRBD1. CDR1 and CDR2 (germline): MNHNS, SASEGT. The CDR3 is 15 residues long. The CDR3 here is CASSGQGPPTYEQYF.

V is TRBV18 and J is TRBJ2-3; the D gene TCRdb calls, TRBD2, cannot be checked with no DNA. The CDR3 length is 13 residues. CDR1 is KGHSH, CDR2 LQKENI, per germline. The CDR3 is CASSPGQREAQYF.

The chain has TRBV10-3 and TRBJ2-1; TCRdb's D call of TRBD1 is untestable without DNA. CDR1 and CDR2 from the germline V gene are ENHRY and SYGVKD. CDR3 size: 14 residues. The CDR3 sequence is CAISVETGNNEQFF.

V gene TRBV4-2 combines with J gene TRBJ2-6; with no DNA, the TCRdb D assignment of TRBD1 cannot be verified. The CDR3 sequence is 20 residues long. The germline V gene encodes CDR1 LGHNA and CDR2 YNFKEQ. This chain's CDR3 is CASSQGRTGGTLSGANVLTF.

The V call is TRBV5-1, the J call TRBJ2-7; the D call of TRBD1 rests on TCRdb alone, since no DNA is present to check it. The CDR3 extends over 13 amino acids. CDR1 and CDR2 from the germline V gene are SGHRS and YFSETQ. This chain's CDR3 is CASSSGPSYEQYF.

The genes are TRBV6-5 and TRBJ1-6. The CDR3 has 12 amino acids. Germline CDR1 and CDR2: MNHEY and SVGAGI. The CDR3 reads CASSSTTSPLHF.

CDR3 residues: CSVKSLPGELFF. The rearrangement uses TRBV29-1 and TRBJ2-2. Per the germline V gene, CDR1 is SQVTM and CDR2 is ANQGSEA. The CDR3 is made up of 12 amino acids.

The chain joins TRBV15 to TRBJ1-1; no DNA is available, so the TRBD1 call from TCRdb remains unchecked. The CDR3 extends over 16 amino acids. CDR1 and CDR2 (germline): LNHNV, YYDKDF (reference sequence). The CDR3 here is CATSSKAAGMNTEAFF.

V gene TRBV7-2 combines with J gene TRBJ2-2. CDR1 is SGHTA and CDR2 is FQGNSA in the germline V gene. The CDR3 has 15 amino acids. The CDR3 region is CASSVQRRDTGELFF.